These 18 T cell receptor beta chains came from one sample sequenced in a study of T-cell memory formation after mild COVID-19. In TCRdb, the 5' RACE reads were re-called with MiXCR into one record per CDR3 protein. Of roughly 350,000 distinct CDR3 sequences in the sample, around 27% are singletons; the top ten hold approximately 13%. The sample taken for sequencing was PBMCs or a T cell subset sorted from them (not recorded which). These receptors all stem from an adult woman who had mild COVID-19 (a few samples of this study predate the infection). Cell type and time point are not known.

The DNA of the CDR3 is TGTGCCTGGAGCGCGGGACTAGTAAGAGCCAAAAACATTCAGTACTTC. Translated: CAWSAGLVRAKNIQYF. The V and J genes are TRBV30 and TRBJ2-4; 8 nucleotides match TRBD2. Germline trimming cut 3 bases from V and 0 bases from J; bases unmatched to any gene: 7. The length of the CDR3 is 16 residues. CDR1 is GTSNPN and CDR2 is SVGIG in the germline V gene (reference sequence).

CDR3 residues: CASSSGRDNEQFF. The CDR3 bases are TGTGCCAGTTCTAGCGGGAGGGACAATGAGCAGTTCTTC. This rearrangement joins TRBV12-3 or TRBV12-4 to TRBJ2-1, with 12 bases that match TRBD2. The CDR3 has 13 amino acids. Unmatched junction bases numbered 2, after V lost 9 bases and J lost 5 bases.

This chain connects TRBV7-3 to TRBJ2-6; D gene ambiguous. Per germline, CDR1 SGHTA and CDR2 FQGTGA. CDR3 length: 16 amino acids. V dropped 5 bases and J dropped 4 bases, with 15 bases sitting between them. CDR3 DNA: TGTGCCAGCAGCGCAAACCCCCAGTCAGGGGCCAACGTCCTGACTTTC. This sequence encodes CASSANPQSGANVLTF.

The J gene is TRBJ1-2, the V gene TRBV24-1; 7 bases agree with TRBD1. There are 14 residues in the CDR3. Germline CDR1 reads KGHDR; CDR2 reads SFDVKD. V gave up 3 bases and J gave up 5 bases; unmatched junction bases: 5. The DNA of the CDR3 is TGTGCCACCAGTGATCCGACAGGGCAATATGGCTACACCTTC. As protein: CATSDPTGQYGYTF.

This clonotype was detected only a few times. The V gene is TRBV5-1, the J gene TRBJ2-3, with D uncertain. This CDR3 region has 12 residues. Trimming pared 7 bases from V and 1 base from J, leaving 7 bases between. The germline V gene has CDR1 SGHRS and CDR2 YFSETQ. The CDR3 here is CASRTRTDTQYF. The CDR3 bases are TGCGCCAGCCGCACCCGCACAGATACGCAGTATTTT.

V usage is TRBV30 and J usage is TRBJ2-1, with TRBD1 matching over 7 bases. This CDR3 is 13 amino acids long. V was clipped by 0 bases and J by 9 bases; unmatched bases: 5. CDR1 is GTSNPN and CDR2 is SVGIG in the germline V gene (reference sequence). The chain's CDR3 is CAWSVARGSEQFF. As DNA, the CDR3 is TGTGCCTGGAGTGTAGCCAGGGGGAGTGAGCAGTTCTTC.

The CDR3 here is CASSSGGGRSDEQFF. The CDR3 DNA reads TGTGCCAGCAGTAGCGGGGGCGGACGTAGCGATGAGCAGTTCTTC. This chain uses TRBV2 with TRBJ2-1; 8 positions agree with TRBD2. Germline V gene sequence: CDR1 SNHLY, CDR2 FYNNEI. The V and J ends lost 5 bases and 8 bases, in that order; junction bases with no gene match: 11. There are 15 residues in the CDR3.

The sample holds a few counts of this clonotype. The chain combines TRBV5-1 with TRBJ2-3, with 13 bases matching TRBD2. V lost 4 bases, J lost 1 base, and 3 bases stayed unmatched. Germline V gene lookup returns CDR1 SGHRS and CDR2 YFSETQ. The CDR3 sequence is 16 residues long. The CDR3 loop reads CASSGGTSGGTDTQYF. CDR3 nucleotide sequence: TGCGCCAGCAGCGGCGGGACTAGCGGGGGCACAGATACGCAGTATTTT.

The genes are TRBV11-2 and TRBJ2-7; D gene uncertain. Trimming took off 5 bases at V and 6 bases at J, with 17 bases between the two ends. The germline CDR1 and CDR2 sequences are SGHAT and FQNNGV. CDR3 size: 14 residues. CDR3 DNA: TGTGCCAGCAGCCCTCATCCTGAGCTCCCCGAGCAGTACTTC. It translates to CASSPHPELPEQYF. The complete variable domain, with remaining parts taken from reference TRBV11-2 and TRBJ2-7, reads EAGVAQSPRYKIIEKRQSVAFWCNPISGHATLYWYQQILGQGPKLLIQFQNNGVVDDSQLPKDRFSAERLKGVDSTLKIQPAKLEDSAVYLCASSPHPELPEQYFGPGTRLTVT.

This clonotype was picked up many times. The chain joins TRBV19 to TRBJ2-3; D gene ambiguous. CDR1 and CDR2 (germline): LNHDA, SQIVND (reference sequence). The CDR3 is made up of 13 amino acids. The V end was cut by 7 bases, the J end by 4 bases, with 12 bases between. The CDR3 loop reads CASTLGAADTQYF. The CDR3 region has the DNA TGTGCCAGTACCCTCGGTGCGGCAGATACGCAGTATTTT.

The table lists this clonotype with a few counts. V usage is TRBV7-8 and J usage is TRBJ2-2; tentatively, D is TRBD2 (6 bases). Germline assignment: CDR1 SGHVS and CDR2 FQNEAQ. This CDR3 spans 19 amino acids. Trimming pared 4 bases from V and 0 bases from J, leaving 21 bases between. The CDR3 protein is CASSSTLTSGLSNTGELFF. Here the CDR3 DNA reads TGTGCCAGCAGCTCGACCTTGACCTCGGGACTCTCGAACACCGGGGAGCTGTTTTTT.

The rearrangement joins TRBV24-1 to TRBJ2-1, with a possible D match to TRBD1 (6 bases). In germline, CDR1 is KGHDR, CDR2 SFDVKD. The CDR3 has 12 amino acids. With 9 bases removed from V and 5 bases from J, the gap between germline ends came to 10 bases. In DNA form, the CDR3 reads TGTGCCACCCTGGGACAAAACAATGAGCAGTTCTTC. Its protein product is CATLGQNNEQFF.

The chain couples TRBV5-1 to TRBJ2-7; D possibly uses TRBD1 or TRBD2 (5 bases each). Germline V gene lookup returns CDR1 SGHRS and CDR2 YFSETQ. This CDR3 has 15 residues. The V and J ends lost 0 bases and 6 bases respectively, with 16 bases between them. The CDR3 protein is CASSLDGTKGSEQYF. Written as DNA, the CDR3 is TGCGCCAGCAGCTTGGACGGGACCAAAGGGAGCGAGCAGTACTTC.

V and J are TRBV4-1 and TRBJ1-1; TRBD1 agrees at 8 bases. The CDR3 runs to 13 residues. Germline trimming cut 3 bases from V and 10 bases from J; bases unmatched to any gene: 7. Germline values: CDR1 MGHRA, CDR2 YSYEKL. CDR3 nucleotide sequence: TGCGCCAGCAGCCATCAGGGGGCAGAGGTAGCTTTCTTT. As protein: CASSHQGAEVAFF.

V and J are TRBV5-8 and TRBJ2-3; D not certain. With 0 bases removed from V and 0 bases from J, the gap between germline ends came to 11 bases. Germline V gene data show CDR1 as SGHTS and CDR2 as YDEGEE. The CDR3 consists of 16 residues. In nucleotides, the CDR3 is TGTGCCAGCAGCTTGGCCCTGACACGTAGCACAGATACGCAGTATTTT. It is translated as CASSLALTRSTDTQYF.

Only a few counts were recorded for this clonotype. The chain carries TRBV6-2 or TRBV6-3 and TRBJ2-1; no reliable D call. Trimming removed 4 bases from V and 0 bases from J, with 7 bases in between. The CDR3 sequence is 14 residues long. The V gene's germline CDR1 is MNHEY and CDR2 SVGEGT. CDR3 DNA: TGTGCCAGCAGTTGGGGATCCTCCTACAATGAGCAGTTCTTC. Its protein is CASSWGSSYNEQFF.

This clonotype was detected a few times. V usage is TRBV2 and J usage is TRBJ1-2; the match to TRBD1 covers 7 bases. Germline values: CDR1 SNHLY, CDR2 FYNNEI. With V trimmed by 4 bases and J by 5 bases, 10 bases remained unmatched. The CDR3 length is 15 residues. The CDR3 loop reads CASSVSGGRGYGYTF. CDR3 coding DNA: TGTGCCAGCAGTGTATCAGGGGGACGGGGTTATGGCTACACCTTC.

The chain joins TRBV27 to TRBJ1-1; TRBD1 is a possible D gene (5 bases). CDR1 and CDR2 from the germline V gene are MNHEY and SMNVEV (reference sequence). This CDR3 is built from 14 residues. V was shortened by 7 bases and J by 7 bases, with 19 bases between the two germline ends. For the CDR3, the DNA is TGTGCCAGCACCGACGGGACCCGGGTTGATGAAGCTTTCTTT. It yields the protein CASTDGTRVDEAFF.